The T cell receptor (beta chain) under discussion was sequenced for a study of blood T cell repertoires in COVID-19. On the study more broadly: T cells, B-cell-depleted T cells, or PBMCs provided the cDNA or gDNA that served as material.

Authors' analysis steps: Quantification of nucleated cells was approximated via reference gene primer amplification. Assay: immunoSEQ multiplex PCR; the TCRdb copy retains only in-frame clones and omits some. That table supplies the V and J calls and clone size; D and trimming were determined from the DNA. The data show roughly 250,000 clones, approximately 78% seen once. V shed 6 bases and J shed 6 bases, with 18 bases lying between them. The CDR3 is 14 amino acids. Germline CDR1 and CDR2: MNHNY and SVGAGI (reference sequence). The TCR sequence derives from a woman aged 60-75 years with active or convalescent COVID-19. The source material was peripheral blood. The rearrangement uses TRBV6-6 and TRBJ2-7; D possibly corresponds to TRBD1 (6 bases). CDR3: CASRPRDNLREQYF. The CDR3 DNA follows: TGTGCCAGCAGACCCCGGGACAACCTTCGCGAGCAGTACTTC.